The TCR beta chain under discussion was sequenced for a study of blood T cell repertoires in COVID-19. The overall study: PBMCs, B-cell-depleted T cells, or T cells provided the cDNA or gDNA that made up the material.

Looked up from germline, CDR1 is SGHTA and CDR2 is FQGTGA. With 3 bases removed from V and 3 bases from J, the gap between germline ends came to 12 bases. CDR3 length: 15 amino acids. Sequenced by immunoSEQ multiplex PCR; TCRdb stores in-frame clones only, minus some. The sample shows roughly 73,000 clones, about 86% of them seen only once. J is TRBJ2-1 and V is TRBV7-3, with D perhaps matching TRBD2 (5 bases). The clonotype was recovered from a man between 65 and 85 years old with active COVID-19. Sequencing was done on a sample of peripheral blood. The CDR3 loop reads CASSLASPLYNEQFF. CDR3 bases: TGTGCCAGCAGCTTGGCTAGCCCGCTCTACAATGAGCAGTTCTTC. Complete variable domain (other parts from reference TRBV7-3 and TRBJ2-1): GAGVSQTPSNKVTEKGKYVELRCDPISGHTALYWYRQSLGQGPEFLIYFQGTGAADDSGLPNDRFFAVRPEGSVSTLKIQRTERGDSAVYLCASSLASPLYNEQFFGPGTRLTVL.